A single sample gave rise to the 16 T cell receptor beta chains below, sequenced in a study of cytomegalovirus exposure and HLA in healthy donors. The PCR employed 60 Vbeta primers together with 13 Jbeta primers. The data were produced by immunoSEQ multiplex PCR, yet TCRdb's version contains in-frame clones alone and is incomplete. The repertoire holds around 150,000 clones, over 70% seen once, with approximately 1.4% in the top ten. What was sequenced was PBMCs. These TCRs come from a woman under 40 in good health and CMV-seronegative.

This clone was recorded a few times. The chain has TRBV6-1 and TRBJ1-5; a possible D gene is TRBD1 (5 bases). Trimming removed 2 bases from V and 0 bases from J, with 8 bases in between. The CDR3 sequence is 15 residues long. CDR1 MNHNS and CDR2 SASEGT come from the germline V gene. CDR3 sequence (DNA): TGTGCCAGCAGTGAACAGGGACTTAGCAATCAGCCCCAGCATTTT. Protein: CASSEQGLSNQPQHF.

The chain's CDR3 is CASSVEAGASTDTQYF. CDR3 nucleotide sequence: TGTGCCAGCAGCGTAGAAGCGGGGGCCAGCACAGATACGCAGTATTTT. The genes are TRBV9 and TRBJ2-3, with 8 bases identical to TRBD2. CDR3 size: 16 residues. CDR1 is SGDLS, CDR2 YYNGEE, per germline. The ends lost 0 bases at V and 0 bases at J; junction bases unmatched: 3. Together with reference TRBV9 and TRBJ2-3, the CDR3 gives the full variable domain: DSGVTQTPKHLITATGQRVTLRCSPRSGDLSVYWYQQSLDQGLQFLIQYYNGEERAKGNILERFSAQQFPDLHSELNLSSLELGDSALYFCASSVEAGASTDTQYFGPGTRLTVL.

This chain links TRBV11-3 with TRBJ2-1, with D perhaps TRBD1 (5 bases). From germline, CDR1 is SGHNT and CDR2 YENEEA. The CDR3 loop spans 11 amino acids. V gave up 5 bases and J gave up 12 bases, with 11 bases separating them. The CDR3 here is CASSQGGGQFF. The CDR3 DNA reads as TGTGCCAGCAGCCAGGGTGGTGGGCAGTTCTTC.

V is TRBV5-4 and J is TRBJ2-3; D possibly corresponds to TRBD2 (7 bases). Trimming cost V 0 bases and J 6 bases, with 14 bases left between them. Per the germline V gene, CDR1 is SGHNT and CDR2 is YYREEE (reference sequence). The CDR3 contains 15 residues. Here the CDR3 DNA reads TGTGCCAGCAGCTTGGCCGGGACGGGGGGCGATACGCAGTATTTT. Protein product: CASSLAGTGGDTQYF.

The V and J genes are TRBV18 and TRBJ1-2; TRBD1 aligns across 9 bases. Germline CDR1 and CDR2: KGHSH and LQKENI. V lost 3 bases and J lost 6; bases outside the gene matches: 8. The CDR3 is 15 amino acids. CDR3 in DNA: TGTGCCAGCTCACCTACCGGGACAGGGTTGAATGGCTACACCTTC. Protein product: CASSPTGTGLNGYTF.

The chain is built from TRBV7-9 and TRBJ1-6, with TRBD1 matching over 7 bases. The CDR3 spans 14 residues. V lost 7 bases, J lost 7 bases, and 7 bases stayed unmatched. Germline assignment: CDR1 SEHNR and CDR2 FQNEAQ (reference sequence). The CDR3 nucleotides are TGTGCCAGCACTCGGACAGGAGAGAATTCACCCCTCCACTTT. Amino acid sequence: CASTRTGENSPLHF.

The chain uses TRBV14 and TRBJ1-1; D is unresolved. V lost 0 bases, J lost 1 base, and 3 bases lay in between. CDR3 length: 13 residues. The germline CDR1 and CDR2 sequences are SGHDN and FVKESK. The CDR3 nucleotides are TGTGCCAGCAGCCAAGAGAGGAACACTGAAGCTTTCTTT. As protein: CASSQERNTEAFF.

This clone appeared a few times. V and J are TRBV9 and TRBJ1-1; perhaps TRBD1 as D (6 bases). The CDR3 totals 13 residues. Between the trimmed V and J ends, which lost 6 bases and 3 bases, there was a span of 12 bases. Germline V gives CDR1 SGDLS, CDR2 YYNGEE. The DNA for the CDR3 is TGTGCCAGCAACCGGGACATAGACACTGAAGCTTTCTTT. Translated: CASNRDIDTEAFF.

The chain recombines TRBV6-1 with TRBJ2-3; D ambiguous. The CDR3 has 12 amino acids. Trimming cost V 7 bases and J 7 bases, with 12 bases left between them. Germline lookup yields CDR1 MNHNS and CDR2 SASEGT. Here the CDR3 reads CASTVTQNTQYF. DNA for the CDR3: TGTGCCAGCACCGTGACACAAAATACGCAGTATTTT.

This clone was detected a few times. This chain connects TRBV2 to TRBJ1-2; D is uncertain. The CDR3 totals 14 residues. V gave up 1 base and J gave up 6 bases, with 12 bases separating them. The germline gives CDR1 SNHLY, CDR2 FYNNEI. CDR3 loop: CASSEVQVGNGYTF. As DNA, the CDR3 is TGTGCCAGCAGTGAAGTCCAGGTTGGAAATGGCTACACCTTC.

The rearrangement uses TRBV25-1 and TRBJ1-6; no clear D. The CDR3 totals 14 residues. Germline CDR1 is MGHDK and CDR2 is SYGVNS. Trimming pared 6 bases from V and 9 bases from J, leaving 15 bases between. This CDR3 reads CASSPSGESSPLHF. The CDR3, as DNA: TGTGCCAGCAGCCCCTCCGGGGAAAGTTCACCCCTCCACTTT.

With respect to this clone: This sample also contains other DNA sequences that code for the same CDR3. This sequence joins TRBV9 and TRBJ2-4; 9 nucleotides match TRBD2. Per germline, CDR1 SGDLS and CDR2 YYNGEE. Losses at the gene ends were 0 bases for V and 8 bases for J; bases not matched to a gene: 9. The CDR3 spans 16 residues. This CDR3 is CASSVGRGGAGYIQYF. The CDR3 coding sequence is TGTGCCAGCAGCGTAGGGCGGGGGGGCGCGGGGTACATTCAGTACTTC.

This clone appeared once. The chain combines TRBV27 with TRBJ1-5, with no clear D. Germline V CDR1 and CDR2: MNHEY, SMNVEV (reference sequence). Trimming left V 3 bases short and J 1 base short, with 7 bases between. This CDR3 has 14 amino acids. Here the CDR3 reads CASSLAPSNQPQHF. In nucleotides, the CDR3 is TGTGCCAGCAGTTTGGCCCCGAGCAATCAGCCCCAGCATTTT.

The V and J genes are TRBV6-6 and TRBJ1-5; a possible D gene is TRBD1 (6 bases). Deletions cut 7 bases from V and 4 bases from J, with 20 bases between. Germline V gives CDR1 MNHNY, CDR2 SVGAGI (reference sequence). The CDR3 totals 16 residues. This chain's CDR3 is CASTPRRHQGNQPQHF. CDR3 in DNA: TGTGCCAGCACCCCTCGAAGGCATCAGGGGAATCAGCCCCAGCATTTT.

The chain links TRBV11-2 to TRBJ2-7, with D maybe TRBD1 (5 bases). With 2 bases removed from V and 3 bases from J, the gap between germline ends came to 5 bases. In germline, CDR1 is SGHAT, CDR2 FQNNGV. The CDR3 extends over 12 amino acids. The CDR3 region has the DNA TGTGCCAGCAGCTTACAGGGCTACGAGCAGTACTTC. Encoded protein: CASSLQGYEQYF.

The sample holds one count of this clone. The CDR3 DNA reads TGTGCCAGCATTAATCAGGGAGGTGGGAACACTGAAGCTTTCTTT. Residues: CASINQGGGNTEAFF. The rearrangement joins TRBV6-5 to TRBJ1-1, with D tentatively TRBD1 (5 bases). Per the germline V gene, CDR1 is MNHEY and CDR2 is SVGAGI. The CDR3 runs 15 residues. The V end lost 7 bases, the J end lost 1 base, and 16 bases lay between the germline ends.